The following is a TCR beta chain sequence with its context. Its target is not known. The Oncomine TCR Beta short-read assay generated sequence data from the DNA of cultured CD4+ T cells. TCRdb re-called the PCR reads with MiXCR, one entry per CDR3 protein. The sample carries around 10,000 distinct CDR3 sequences, 40% to 50% recorded once. Per germline, CDR1 SEHNR and CDR2 FQNEAQ (reference sequence). This CDR3 has 14 residues. Between the trimmed V and J ends, which lost 6 bases and 6 bases, there was a span of 15 bases. Documented treatment: approximately 9-day PBMC culture with coronavirus spike peptide pools or control peptides (ViraFEST assay). This sample is part of a study of vaccination and CD4 T cells after COVID-19.

This chain links TRBV7-9 with TRBJ1-5, with D perhaps TRBD1 (6 bases). This sequence was found in a human donor who had recovered from COVID-19. Sequenced material: CD4+ T cells from blood, cultured in vitro. The CDR3 sequence is CASRRQVGSQPQHF. In nucleotides, the CDR3 is TGTGCCAGCAGAAGACAGGTGGGGAGTCAGCCCCAGCATTTT.